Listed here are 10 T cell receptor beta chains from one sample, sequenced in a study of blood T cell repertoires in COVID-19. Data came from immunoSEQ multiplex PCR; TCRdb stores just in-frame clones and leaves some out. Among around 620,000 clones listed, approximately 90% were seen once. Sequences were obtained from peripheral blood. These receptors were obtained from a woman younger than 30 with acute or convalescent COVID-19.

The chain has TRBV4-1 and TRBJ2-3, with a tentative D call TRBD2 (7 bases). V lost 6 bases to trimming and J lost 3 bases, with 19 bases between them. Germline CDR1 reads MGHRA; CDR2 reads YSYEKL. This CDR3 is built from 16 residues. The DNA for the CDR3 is TGCGCCAGCAGACCCATGGGGGGGGCCGGTACAGATACGCAGTATTTT. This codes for CASRPMGGAGTDTQYF.

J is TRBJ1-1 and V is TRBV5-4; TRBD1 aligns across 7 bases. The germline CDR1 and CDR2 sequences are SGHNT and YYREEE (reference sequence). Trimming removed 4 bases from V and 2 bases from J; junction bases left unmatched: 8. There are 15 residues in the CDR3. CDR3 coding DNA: TGTGCCAGCAGCCGGATAGGACAGGCCAACACTGAAGCTTTCTTT. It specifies CASSRIGQANTEAFF.

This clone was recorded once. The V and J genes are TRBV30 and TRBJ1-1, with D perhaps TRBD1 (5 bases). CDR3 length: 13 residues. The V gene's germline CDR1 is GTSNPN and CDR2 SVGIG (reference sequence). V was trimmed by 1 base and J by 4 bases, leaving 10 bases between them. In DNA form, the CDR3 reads TGTGCCTGGAGTGAAAGGGGATTCACTGAAGCTTTCTTT. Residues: CAWSERGFTEAFF. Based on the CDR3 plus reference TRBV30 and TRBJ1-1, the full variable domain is SQTIHQWPATLVQPVGSPLSLECTVEGTSNPNLYWYRQAAGRGLQLLFYSVGIGQISSEVPQNLSASRPQDRQFILSSKKLLLSDSGFYLCAWSERGFTEAFFGQGTRLTVV.

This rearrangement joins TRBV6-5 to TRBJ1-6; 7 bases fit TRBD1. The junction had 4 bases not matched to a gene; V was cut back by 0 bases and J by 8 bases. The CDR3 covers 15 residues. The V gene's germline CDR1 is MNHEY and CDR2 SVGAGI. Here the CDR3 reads CASSYSWTGDSPLHF. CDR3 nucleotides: TGTGCCAGCAGTTACTCGTGGACAGGAGATTCACCCCTCCACTTT.

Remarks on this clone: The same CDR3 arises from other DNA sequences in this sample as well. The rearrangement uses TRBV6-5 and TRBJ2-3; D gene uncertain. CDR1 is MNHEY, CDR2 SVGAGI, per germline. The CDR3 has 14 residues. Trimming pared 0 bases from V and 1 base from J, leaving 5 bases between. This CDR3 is CASSYSRGTDTQYF. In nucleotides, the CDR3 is TGTGCCAGCAGTTACTCCCGGGGCACAGATACGCAGTATTTT.

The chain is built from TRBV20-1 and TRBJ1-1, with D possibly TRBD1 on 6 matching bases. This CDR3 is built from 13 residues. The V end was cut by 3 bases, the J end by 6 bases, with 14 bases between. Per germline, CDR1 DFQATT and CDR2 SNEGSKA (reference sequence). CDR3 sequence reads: CSASGGSLAEAFF. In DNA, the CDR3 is TGCAGTGCTAGTGGGGGCTCGTTAGCTGAAGCTTTCTTT.

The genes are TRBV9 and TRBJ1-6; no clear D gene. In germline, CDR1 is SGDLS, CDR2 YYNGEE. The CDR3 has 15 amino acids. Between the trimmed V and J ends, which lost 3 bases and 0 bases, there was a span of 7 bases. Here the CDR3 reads CASSARGSYNSPLHF. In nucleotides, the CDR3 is TGTGCCAGCAGCGCCAGAGGCTCCTATAATTCACCCCTCCACTTT.

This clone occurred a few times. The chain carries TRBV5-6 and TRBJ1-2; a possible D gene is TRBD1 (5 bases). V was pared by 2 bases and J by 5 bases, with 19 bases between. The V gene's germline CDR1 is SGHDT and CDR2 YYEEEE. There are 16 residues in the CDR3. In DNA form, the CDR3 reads TGTGCCAGCAGCTTCCCGGTAAAGGGACTAGCTTATGGCTACACCTTC. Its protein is CASSFPVKGLAYGYTF.

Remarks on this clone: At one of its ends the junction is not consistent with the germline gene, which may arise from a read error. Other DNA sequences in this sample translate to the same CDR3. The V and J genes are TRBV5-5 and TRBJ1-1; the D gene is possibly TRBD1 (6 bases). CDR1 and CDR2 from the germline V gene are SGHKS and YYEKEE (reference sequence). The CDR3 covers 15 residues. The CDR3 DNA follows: TGTGCCAGCAGCCGGGAGGGGCAGGGGAACGCTGAAGCTTTCTTT. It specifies CASSREGQGNAEAFF.

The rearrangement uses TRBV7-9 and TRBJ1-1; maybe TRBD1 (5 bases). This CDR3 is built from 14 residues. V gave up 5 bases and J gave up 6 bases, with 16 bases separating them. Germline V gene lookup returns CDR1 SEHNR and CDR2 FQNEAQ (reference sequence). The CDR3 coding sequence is TGTGCCAGCAGCCCTTCCTGGGGCGTCGCTGAAGCTTTCTTT. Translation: CASSPSWGVAEAFF.